This T cell receptor (beta chain) was recovered during a study of blood T cells in healthy people across ages (dated by TCRdb to between 2015 and 2017). Turning to the overall study: In model experiments, roughly one uniquely barcoded TCR beta cDNA molecule per two T cells was captured by template switching. The study measured age-related changes in TCR beta repertoire diversity using deep sequencing normalized with unique cDNA molecular identifiers. Two additional independent replicas of 1 million unique cDNA reads from the same blood draw were analyzed for two donors (one aged 18 to 30 and one aged 80 or older). The donors were split into four age groups: young (average about 15 years), middle-aged (nearly 40), aged (62) and long-lived (82). To avoid experimental bias, donors of different ages were distributed randomly across sequencing lanes.

On this clonotype itself: Its antigen specificity is not known. The record has no base qualities; no much larger clone is one base away.

Trimming takes 0 bases from V and 4 bases from J, and the germline ends sit 12 bases apart. The CDR3 runs 15 residues from the cysteine to the phenylalanine. CDR3 DNA is the only sequence kept; it has 45 bases, read in frame from the first base. Per the germline V gene, SGDLS is the CDR1 and YYNGEE is the CDR2. Library generation was performed with 5' RACE. The instrument was an Illumina HiSeq 2500. A second PCR of about 6 to 11 cycles was run with a J-beta primer mix and a sample-barcoded 5' primer. A template-switch 5' adaptor carrying 12 random nucleotides introduced a unique molecular identifier onto each TCR beta cDNA molecule. At least 3 million CDR3-containing paired-end reads were obtained from each sample. First-strand cDNA synthesis was performed from all RNA using the Mint cDNA synthesis kit, with priming by a TRBC-specific oligonucleotide. All cDNA was treated with uracil-DNA glycosylase and then went through a first 18-cycle PCR with the universal primers M1SS and BC2_uni_R. As for the authors' bioinformatics: Normalization of each sample was performed by random selection of 1 million high-quality reads, each carrying a distinct molecular identifier. Instead of being binned into consensus sequences, reads with shared molecular identifiers were discarded. CDR3 identification, clonotype clustering and error correction used MiTCR with a Q25 quality threshold and the strictest error-elimination algorithm. Lower-bound total TCR beta diversity was estimated with a nonparametric unseen species model using Euler transformation. TCRdb itself trimmed the public reads at Q25 with fastp, ran MiXCR and retained productive beta chains. Records with the same CDR3 protein are collapsed into one entry carrying the most frequent genes and DNA. These V and J calls derive from TCRdb rather than the authors' analysis. The sample contains approximately 800,000 distinct CDR3 sequences, nearly 60% of them found a single time. Clones ranked in the top ten supply 20% to 25% of the sample.

Donors were 39 systemically healthy Caucasian individuals from Russia aged 6 to 90 years. Each donor gave ten milliliters of peripheral blood, drawn into EDTA-treated Vacutainer tubes. PBMCs were isolated by Ficoll-Paque density-gradient centrifugation, with at least 6 million obtained per sample. Total RNA was extracted from PBMCs with Trizol reagent, with at least 6 micrograms obtained per sample. For every donor, flow cytometry on a PBMC aliquot measured the percentage of naive CD45RAhigh/CD27high T cells. Overall results and qualifications from the work: Total diversity estimates from one million sequenced T cells were considered lower bounds and underestimates. A strong correlation was found between observed TCR beta diversity and the percentage of naive T cells measured by flow cytometry. The long-lived group showed more naive CD4+ T cells, fewer expanded clones and increased TCR diversity than the aged group, suggesting age selection. Because profiling used bulk unsorted PBMCs, naive and antigen-experienced compartments could not be compared conclusively. Donor CMV infection status was unknown, potentially confounding age-related changes in expanded clonotypes. Observed TCR beta diversity per million T cells fell roughly linearly with age, and a significant reduction was already apparent by age around 36.

This receptor was identified in a man aged 25 to 45 in good health. The chain uses TRBV9 and TRBJ2-3; confidence is insufficient to name the D gene. Sequencing was carried out using blood. The CDR3 sequence is CASSVVSTGPDTQYF. The nucleotide sequence is TGTGCCAGCAGCGTAGTATCGACGGGTCCAGATACGCAGTATTTT.